The next 25 T cell receptor beta chains were all read from a single sample in a study of T cell repertoires in cytomegalovirus infection. Their antigens are not known. One entry per CDR3 protein results from TCRdb running MiXCR on the reads. Here the sample spans some 310,000 distinct CDR3 sequences, around 25% being singletons. Source: cultured PBMCs, taken from culture after CMV antigen stimulation. Receptors were obtained from a human donor in good health (CMV status not recorded). Some clones in this sample may be carry-over from other donors' samples.

The genes are TRBV12-3 or TRBV12-4 and TRBJ2-1, with 7 bases that match TRBD1. This CDR3 region has 13 residues. The V segment lost 6 bases and the J segment 8 bases; nucleotides outside the gene matches: 7. The CDR3 DNA follows: TGTGCCAGCAGAACGGGGACAGCCGATGAGCAGTTCTTC. Its protein product is CASRTGTADEQFF.

In this sample, this clonotype turned up a few times. V usage is TRBV6-2 or TRBV6-3 and J usage is TRBJ1-1; D remains unclear. CDR3 length: 16 amino acids. The germline V gene encodes CDR1 MNHEY and CDR2 SVGEGT. The V end lost 4 bases, the J end lost 6 bases, and 21 bases lay between the germline ends. CDR3 nucleotides: TGTGCCAGCAGTTCCGGTGGATCGGGAAGCAATCCTGAAGCTTTCTTT. As protein: CASSSGGSGSNPEAFF.

The J gene is TRBJ2-5, the V gene TRBV12-3 or TRBV12-4; tentative D call: TRBD2 (5 bases). V lost 4 bases and J 1 base, leaving 10 bases between the germline ends. This CDR3 has 14 residues. The CDR3 loop is CASSWTQSQETQYF. For the CDR3, the DNA is TGTGCCAGCAGTTGGACTCAGAGCCAAGAGACCCAGTACTTC.

This clonotype was observed a handful of times. The gene calls are TRBV2 and TRBJ2-5; no definite D call. Trimming left V 2 bases short and J 4 bases short, with 8 bases between. Germline CDR1 and CDR2: SNHLY and FYNNEI. The CDR3 totals 13 residues. The CDR3 nucleotides read TGTGCCAGCAGTGAAATACCTGTAGAGACCCAGTACTTC. Translating it yields CASSEIPVETQYF.

The chain is built from TRBV12-3 or TRBV12-4 and TRBJ2-5; 10 bases are a match to TRBD1. Unmatched junction bases numbered 11, after V lost 5 bases and J lost 5 bases. The CDR3 has 16 amino acids. The CDR3 bases are TGTGCCAGCAGTACTTCCGGGACAGGGGTATCCGAGACCCAGTACTTC. It codes for CASSTSGTGVSETQYF.

This clonotype occurred many times. The chain combines TRBV12-3 or TRBV12-4 with TRBJ1-4, with a tentative D call TRBD1 (5 bases). Deletions cut 3 bases from V and 8 bases from J, with 13 bases between. The CDR3 extends over 14 amino acids. CDR3 region: CASSFQGSDEKLFF. CDR3 coding DNA: TGTGCCAGCAGTTTTCAGGGTAGTGACGAAAAACTGTTTTTT.

A word on this clonotype: The germline gene is not matched at one end of the junction; a read error may be the cause. The V and J genes are TRBV11-3 and TRBJ2-5; 9 nucleotides agree with TRBD1. The CDR3 consists of 14 residues. Germline CDR1 reads SGHNT; CDR2 reads YENEEA. CDR3 DNA: TGTGCCAGCACCTTACAGGGGGCCCGGGAGACCCAGTACTTC. Translated, it gives CASTLQGARETQYF.

CDR3 in DNA: TGTGCCAGCTCACCAGGGACCTCTGGGGCCAACGTCCTGACTTTC. This translates into CASSPGTSGANVLTF. The chain uses TRBV18 and TRBJ2-6, with D perhaps given as TRBD1 or TRBD2 (5 bases each). The length of the CDR3 is 15 residues. Trimming took 2 bases from V and 0 from J, leaving 5 bases between them. Looked up from germline, CDR1 is KGHSH and CDR2 is LQKENI.

This clonotype was detected many times. The rearrangement joins TRBV7-2 to TRBJ2-5, with 7 bases that match TRBD2. The germline CDR1 and CDR2 sequences are SGHTA and FQGNSA. The CDR3 consists of 16 residues. V lost 2 bases and J lost 5; bases outside the gene matches: 11. The CDR3 DNA follows: TGTGCCAGCAGCTTACTCCCGACTAGCTTGAGGGAGACCCAGTACTTC. Translating it yields CASSLLPTSLRETQYF.

CDR3 protein: CASSMVASGSETQYF. CDR3 DNA: TGTGCCAGTAGTATGGTCGCTAGCGGGAGTGAGACCCAGTACTTC. The J gene is TRBJ2-5, the V gene TRBV19, with 10 bases lining up with TRBD2. V trimming: 3 bases; J trimming: 5 bases; junction bases outside the gene matches: 6. The germline CDR1 and CDR2 sequences are LNHDA and SQIVND (reference sequence). The CDR3 has 15 amino acids.

This clonotype was detected a few times. This chain links TRBV27 with TRBJ2-2, with TRBD2 matching over 7 bases. Germline assignment: CDR1 MNHEY and CDR2 SMNVEV (reference sequence). The CDR3 sequence is 13 residues long. V shed 1 base, J shed 14 bases, and the junction held 7 bases outside the gene matches. CDR3 in DNA: TGTGCCAGCAGTTTATTTCCCCAGCGGGGTCTGTTTTTT. Amino acids: CASSLFPQRGLFF.

The chain joins TRBV6-5 to TRBJ2-7; D is undetermined. CDR1 and CDR2 (germline): MNHEY, SVGAGI. The CDR3 is 11 residues long. Trimming removed 6 bases from V and 2 bases from J, with 5 bases in between. CDR3 residues: CASRNTYEQYF. The CDR3 nucleotides read TGTGCCAGCAGGAACACCTACGAGCAGTACTTC.

V and J are TRBV20-1 and TRBJ1-6, with D tentatively TRBD1 (6 bases). This CDR3 spans 14 amino acids. Trimming took off 6 bases at V and 9 bases at J, with 18 bases between the two ends. Germline CDR1 is DFQATT and CDR2 is SNEGSKA (reference sequence). The DNA of the CDR3 is TGCAGTGCGGGCATGGGGGGCGCGGGTTCACCCCTCCACTTT. Translation gives CSAGMGGAGSPLHF.

This clonotype has only a few counts. The rearrangement joins TRBV27 to TRBJ2-1; no clear D gene. Germline CDR1 and CDR2: MNHEY and SMNVEV (reference sequence). The CDR3 is 14 amino acids. Trimming pared 0 bases from V and 8 bases from J, leaving 11 bases between. This CDR3 is CASSLSSSRYEQFF. DNA of the CDR3: TGTGCCAGCAGTTTATCAAGTAGCAGGTATGAGCAGTTCTTC.

V gene TRBV7-6 combines with J gene TRBJ1-1, with TRBD1 as a possible D gene (5 bases). This CDR3 is 14 amino acids long. Trimming removed 8 bases from V and 4 bases from J, with 17 bases in between. Germline V gene sequence: CDR1 SGHVS, CDR2 FNYEAQ. In DNA form, the CDR3 reads TGTGCCAGCCGATCCCCGGGGGGAGGCACTGAAGCTTTCTTT. Protein: CASRSPGGGTEAFF.

In its sample, this clonotype was seen a few times. V and J are TRBV20-1 and TRBJ2-3; no clear D. The germline CDR1 and CDR2 sequences are DFQATT and SNEGSKA (reference sequence). V was shortened by 6 bases and J by 0 bases, with 16 bases between the two germline ends. The CDR3 runs to 15 residues. The CDR3 coding sequence is TGCAGTGCCCCGGCGCCCGTTACTAGCACAGATACGCAGTATTTT. This codes for CSAPAPVTSTDTQYF.

The CDR3 nucleotides read TGTGCCAGCAGCACGTGGACAGGGGCCAGCACAGATACGCAGTATTTT. It translates to CASSTWTGASTDTQYF. J is TRBJ2-3 and V is TRBV7-2, with 9 bases aligning to TRBD1. There are 16 residues in the CDR3. CDR1 and CDR2 from the germline V gene are SGHTA and FQGNSA. V lost 5 bases, J lost 0 bases, and 6 bases stayed unmatched.

This clonotype was seen repeatedly, ten times or more. The chain employs TRBV7-2 and TRBJ2-7; 8 positions match TRBD1. Germline CDR1 reads SGHTA; CDR2 reads FQGNSA. The CDR3 is made up of 14 amino acids. With 5 bases clipped from V and 6 bases from J, the junction kept 9 bases outside the gene matches. Here the CDR3 reads CASSQDRVSGEQYF. In nucleotides, the CDR3 is TGTGCCAGCAGCCAGGACAGGGTATCAGGCGAGCAGTACTTC.

This clonotype was found many times. The chain has TRBV7-9 and TRBJ2-1; 7 positions match TRBD2. J lost 3 bases, V lost 2 bases, and 4 bases had no gene match. This CDR3 region has 15 residues. The germline V gene encodes CDR1 SEHNR and CDR2 FQNEAQ (reference sequence). CDR3 coding DNA: TGTGCCAGCAGCTTATCTCCTAGCGGCTACAATGAGCAGTTCTTC. Residues: CASSLSPSGYNEQFF.

The genes are TRBV7-9 and TRBJ2-1, with D perhaps matching TRBD2 (7 bases). Germline V gene lookup returns CDR1 SEHNR and CDR2 FQNEAQ (reference sequence). The CDR3 spans 13 residues. The CDR3 loop is CAEGGGAGNEQFF. DNA of the CDR3: TGTGCAGAGGGGGGAGGGGCGGGCAATGAGCAGTTCTTC.

The V call is TRBV6-6, the J call TRBJ2-7; D possibly corresponds to TRBD2 (6 bases). CDR1 is MNHNY and CDR2 is SVGAGI in the germline V gene (reference sequence). Trimming took off 5 bases at V and 4 bases at J, with 9 bases between the two ends. The CDR3 spans 12 residues. The DNA of the CDR3 is TGTGCCAGCAGTCCGGCGGGGTACGAGCAGTACTTC. This sequence encodes CASSPAGYEQYF.

This clonotype was observed many times. This chain uses TRBV28 with TRBJ2-7; 7 bases are a match to TRBD1. V dropped 5 bases and J dropped 4; count of bases not matched to a gene: 8. This CDR3 contains 14 residues. Germline V gene sequence: CDR1 MDHEN, CDR2 SYDVKM. The CDR3 loop is CASSRYRGGYEQYF. CDR3 DNA: TGTGCCAGCAGTCGCTACAGGGGTGGGTACGAGCAGTACTTC.

This clonotype was counted only a few times. The V gene is TRBV6-5, the J gene TRBJ1-4, with unresolved D. This CDR3 is built from 16 residues. The germline V and J ends were trimmed by 4 bases and 4 bases, with 16 bases remaining between them. From germline, CDR1 is MNHEY and CDR2 SVGAGI. CDR3 loop: CASSFRAQNYNEKLFF. Written as DNA, the CDR3 is TGTGCCAGCAGTTTCCGGGCCCAAAACTATAATGAAAAACTGTTTTTT.

There are a few counts of this clonotype. Here the CDR3 reads CASSLGLAEEETQYF. As DNA, the CDR3 is TGTGCCAGCAGCTTGGGGCTAGCGGAAGAAGAGACCCAGTACTTC. The V gene is TRBV5-4, the J gene TRBJ2-5; 7 positions match TRBD2. With V trimmed by 0 bases and J by 3 bases, 5 bases remained unmatched. The CDR3 is made up of 15 amino acids. The germline CDR1 and CDR2 sequences are SGHNT and YYREEE (reference sequence).

This clonotype was counted a few times. The junction departs from the called germline gene at one end, perhaps through a read error. The chain uses TRBV5-3 and TRBJ2-1; a possible D gene is TRBD2 (6 bases). TRBV5-3 is given ORF status, its function remaining uncertain. The length of the CDR3 is 15 residues. The CDR3 loop is CASSSERALYNEQFF. The DNA of the CDR3 is TGTGCCAGCAGCTCCGAGCGGGCTCTATACAATGAGCAGTTCTTC.